This T cell receptor beta chain was retrieved from a study of control samples from healthy donors and cancer patients. V shed 2 bases, J shed 7 bases, and the junction held 5 bases outside the gene matches. Germline CDR1 reads MNHEY; CDR2 reads SVGEGT. The CDR3 length is 14 residues. Produced via immunoSEQ multiplex PCR; TCRdb's table is partial and in-frame only. The sample consists of tens of thousands of clones, around 89% of them appearing once. This sequence joins TRBV6-2 or TRBV6-3 and TRBJ1-2; 9 bases match TRBD1. This sequence originates from a woman between 65 and 79 years old in good health. The specimen was blood. The chain's CDR3 is CASSYGQGKGGYTF. The DNA for the CDR3 is TGTGCCAGCAGTTACGGACAGGGGAAGGGTGGCTACACCTTC.